Following are 26 T cell receptor beta chains from one sample sequenced in a study of blood T cell repertoires in COVID-19. Libraries were prepared by immunoSEQ multiplex PCR; TCRdb keeps only in-frame clonotypes and omits some of them. This table has tens of thousands of clones, 86% appearing once. The specimen sequenced was peripheral blood. The source of these receptors is a woman at least 80 years old with COVID-19, enrolled during active disease.

A single count supports this clone. V is TRBV7-2 and J is TRBJ2-1, with TRBD2 as a possible D gene (6 bases). Germline V lookup: CDR1 SGHTA, CDR2 FQGNSA. With 7 bases removed from V and 3 bases from J, the gap between germline ends came to 13 bases. The CDR3 totals 14 residues. The CDR3 bases are TGTGCCAGCATTTTCGGCGGGAACTACAATGAGCAGTTCTTC. It is translated as CASIFGGNYNEQFF. Filled out from reference TRBV7-2 and TRBJ2-1, the complete variable domain reads GAGVSQSPSNKVTEKGKDVELRCDPISGHTALYWYRQSLGQGLEFLIYFQGNSAPDKSGLPSDRFSAERTGGSVSTLTIQRTQQEDSAVYLCASIFGGNYNEQFFGPGTRLTVL.

The chain couples TRBV5-1 to TRBJ1-2; D is possibly TRBD1 (5 bases). The CDR3 has 14 residues. V lost 4 bases to trimming and J lost 3 bases, with 13 bases between them. Germline values: CDR1 SGHRS, CDR2 YFSETQ. The CDR3, as DNA: TGCGCCAGCAGCCCGGGGACGGGGGACTATGGCTACACCTTC. Translated, it gives CASSPGTGDYGYTF. Full variable domain (missing parts from reference TRBV5-1 and TRBJ1-2): KAGVTQTPRYLIKTRGQQVTLSCSPISGHRSVSWYQQTPGQGLQFLFEYFSETQRNKGNFPGRFSGRQFSNSRSEMNVSTLELGDSALYLCASSPGTGDYGYTFGSGTRLTVV.

The J gene is TRBJ2-1, the V gene TRBV18; TRBD2 agrees at 11 bases. Per the germline V gene, CDR1 is KGHSH and CDR2 is LQKENI. V was clipped by 1 base and J by 7 bases; unmatched bases: 9. The CDR3 extends over 17 amino acids. The CDR3 spells CASSPQNSGGALNEQFF. CDR3 sequence (DNA): TGTGCCAGCTCACCACAGAATAGCGGGGGGGCGCTGAATGAGCAGTTCTTC. The complete variable domain, with remaining parts taken from reference TRBV18 and TRBJ2-1, reads NAGVMQNPRHLVRRRGQEARLRCSPMKGHSHVYWYRQLPEEGLKFMVYLQKENIIDESGMPKERFSAEFPKEGPSILRIQQVVRGDSAAYFCASSPQNSGGALNEQFFGPGTRLTVL.

CDR3 in amino acids: CASSLTTGYGYTF. Here the CDR3 DNA reads TGTGCCAGCAGTTTGACTACAGGGTATGGCTACACCTTC. The J gene is TRBJ1-2, the V gene TRBV28; D is possibly TRBD1 (6 bases). Trimming pared 3 bases from V and 5 bases from J, leaving 10 bases between. The CDR3 extends over 13 amino acids. Germline lookup yields CDR1 MDHEN and CDR2 SYDVKM.

The genes are TRBV5-1 and TRBJ1-3; 9 bases agree with TRBD1. Germline trimming cut 6 bases from V and 1 base from J; bases unmatched to any gene: 5. Germline V lookup: CDR1 SGHRS, CDR2 YFSETQ. CDR3 length equals 15 residues. The CDR3 protein is CASTRTGDSGNTIYF. The DNA for the CDR3 is TGCGCCAGCACCCGGACAGGGGATTCTGGAAACACCATATATTTT.

The chain recombines TRBV5-6 with TRBJ1-3; D perhaps matches TRBD1 (5 bases). The germline V and J ends were trimmed by 5 bases and 4 bases, with 16 bases remaining between them. The germline CDR1 and CDR2 sequences are SGHDT and YYEEEE. The CDR3 covers 15 residues. CDR3 residues: CASSPGGLFGNTIYF. In DNA, the CDR3 is TGTGCCAGCAGTCCCGGGGGACTCTTCGGAAACACCATATATTTT.

By share, this clone ranks as medium-sized (0.01 to 0.1%). The CDR3 spells CATSDFTGTGDYEQYF. The CDR3 DNA is TGTGCCACCAGTGATTTCACCGGGACAGGAGACTACGAGCAGTACTTC. The rearrangement uses TRBV24-1 and TRBJ2-7; 8 bases are a match to TRBD1. The CDR3 loop spans 16 amino acids. The V and J ends lost 1 base and 3 bases, in that order; junction bases with no gene match: 7. CDR1 is KGHDR and CDR2 is SFDVKD in the germline V gene.

This chain uses TRBV9 with TRBJ2-1; 16 nucleotides line up with TRBD2. Per the germline V gene, CDR1 is SGDLS and CDR2 is YYNGEE. CDR3 length: 18 residues. V gave up 2 bases and J gave up 6 bases; unmatched junction bases: 8. This CDR3 is CASSVSGTSGGAPNEQFF. The CDR3 nucleotides are TGTGCCAGCAGCGTCTCCGGGACTAGCGGGGGGGCCCCCAATGAGCAGTTCTTC.

The chain combines TRBV27 with TRBJ2-5; D is perhaps TRBD1 (5 bases). Germline values: CDR1 MNHEY, CDR2 SMNVEV (reference sequence). With 4 bases removed from V and 1 base from J, the gap between germline ends came to 13 bases. The CDR3 covers 15 residues. The CDR3 DNA sequence: TGTGCCAGCAGTTCCCTTGGGGCAGCCCAAGAGACCCAGTACTTC. This translates into CASSSLGAAQETQYF.

The genes are TRBV18 and TRBJ1-5; 7 bases are shared with TRBD1. The junction had 6 bases not matched to a gene; V was cut back by 0 bases and J by 4 bases. This CDR3 contains 16 residues. Germline V gene data show CDR1 as KGHSH and CDR2 as LQKENI. The CDR3 here is CASSPPSARGNQPQHF. The DNA for the CDR3 is TGTGCCAGCTCACCACCATCAGCCAGGGGGAATCAGCCCCAGCATTTT.

The chain combines TRBV3-1 (or the pseudogene TRBV3-2) with TRBJ1-1; tentatively, D is TRBD1 (6 bases). CDR1 is LGHDT, CDR2 YNNKEL, per germline (reference sequence). This CDR3 spans 12 amino acids. Trimming removed 4 bases at V and 8 bases at J, with 11 bases between. CDR3 DNA sequence: TGTGCCAGCAGCCTTATCGACAGGGAAGCTTTCTTT. Protein sequence: CASSLIDREAFF.

The chain joins TRBV5-5 to TRBJ1-5, with TRBD1 matching over 7 bases. Germline V CDR1 and CDR2: SGHKS, YYEKEE (reference sequence). The CDR3 spans 15 residues. The J segment lost 2 bases and the V segment lost 1 base, leaving 3 bases of the junction unmatched. Here the CDR3 reads CASSLQGGGNQPQHF. DNA for the CDR3: TGTGCCAGCAGCTTGCAGGGGGGTGGCAATCAGCCCCAGCATTTT.

This rearrangement joins TRBV15 to TRBJ2-1; no firm D call. CDR3 size: 15 residues. Trimming cost V 0 bases and J 5 bases, with 11 bases left between them. Germline CDR1 and CDR2: LNHNV and YYDKDF (reference sequence). The CDR3 loop is CATSRDFWRNNEQFF. The CDR3 DNA reads TGTGCCACCAGCAGAGATTTCTGGCGGAACAATGAGCAGTTCTTC.

This clone appeared a single time. The V call is TRBV19, the J call TRBJ1-6, with 8 positions matching TRBD1. Germline loops: CDR1 LNHDA, CDR2 SQIVND (reference sequence). V lost 6 bases and J lost 7; bases outside the gene matches: 5. The CDR3 totals 14 residues. The CDR3 nucleotides are TGTGCCAGTAGAGCAGACAGGGGAAATTCACCCCTCCACTTT. Protein: CASRADRGNSPLHF.

The chain employs TRBV6-5 and TRBJ1-1; 8 bases align to TRBD1. This CDR3 has 14 amino acids. J gave up 1 base and V 6 bases, and 4 bases lay outside the gene matches. Per germline, CDR1 MNHEY and CDR2 SVGAGI. CDR3 sequence: CASRKGQENTEAFF. For the CDR3, the DNA is TGTGCCAGCAGGAAGGGACAGGAGAACACTGAAGCTTTCTTT.

The table lists this clone with a count of one. J is TRBJ2-1 and V is TRBV7-2, with 8 bases lining up with TRBD2. V lost 5 bases and J lost 3; bases outside the gene matches: 9. This CDR3 spans 16 amino acids. Germline values: CDR1 SGHTA, CDR2 FQGNSA. The CDR3 DNA is TGTGCCAGCAGCCCCAGCGTAGCGGGGCTCTACAATGAGCAGTTCTTC. Residues: CASSPSVAGLYNEQFF.

The gene calls are TRBV27 and TRBJ1-1; 10 nucleotides line up with TRBD1. Germline values: CDR1 MNHEY, CDR2 SMNVEV (reference sequence). With 6 bases clipped from V and 6 bases from J, the junction kept 7 bases outside the gene matches. The CDR3 is 14 residues long. CDR3 coding DNA: TGTGCCAGCAGGGGACAGGGGAGTTCAGCTGAAGCTTTCTTT. Its protein product is CASRGQGSSAEAFF.

This clone has only a few counts. V and J are TRBV12-3 or TRBV12-4 and TRBJ1-5; 8 bases are shared with TRBD1. The J segment lost 2 bases and the V segment lost 6 bases, leaving 0 bases of the junction unmatched. The CDR3 is 13 amino acids. The CDR3 is CASRGQGNQPQHF. The CDR3 DNA sequence: TGTGCCAGCAGGGGACAGGGCAATCAGCCCCAGCATTTT.

This chain joins TRBV7-2 and TRBJ2-2, with TRBD2 matching 7 bases. Germline V CDR1 and CDR2: SGHTA, FQGNSA. The CDR3 sequence is 19 residues long. The J segment lost 4 bases and the V segment lost 1 base, leaving 15 bases of the junction unmatched. The CDR3 sequence: CASSLEGTRGSGRTGELFF. The CDR3 DNA reads TGTGCCAGCAGCTTAGAGGGAACCCGAGGTAGCGGGCGCACCGGGGAGCTGTTTTTT. Supplemented by reference TRBV7-2 and TRBJ2-2, the full variable domain reads GAGVSQSPSNKVTEKGKDVELRCDPISGHTALYWYRQSLGQGLEFLIYFQGNSAPDKSGLPSDRFSAERTGGSVSTLTIQRTQQEDSAVYLCASSLEGTRGSGRTGELFFGEGSRLTVL.

The rearrangement uses TRBV6-5 and TRBJ1-5, with 7 bases aligning to TRBD1. The CDR3 contains 15 residues. Per the germline V gene, CDR1 is MNHEY and CDR2 is SVGAGI. V was clipped by 6 bases and J by 0 bases; unmatched bases: 5. The CDR3 here is CASRYDRDSNQPQHF. For the CDR3, the DNA is TGTGCCAGCAGGTACGACAGGGATAGCAATCAGCCCCAGCATTTT.

The rearrangement links TRBV3-1 (or the pseudogene TRBV3-2) to TRBJ1-1; D is unresolved. The germline V gene encodes CDR1 LGHDT and CDR2 YNNKEL (reference sequence). This CDR3 region has 15 residues. Trimming took 6 bases from V and 5 from J, leaving 19 bases between them. The CDR3 nucleotides read TGTGCCAGCAGTGAACCTGGCTCGGGAGGAACTGAAGCTTTCTTT. The encoded protein is CASSEPGSGGTEAFF.

The chain has TRBV29-1 and TRBJ2-7, with a possible D match to TRBD2 (6 bases). The CDR3 is 16 amino acids. Germline values: CDR1 SQVTM, CDR2 ANQGSEA. Trimming cost V 1 base and J 2 bases, with 18 bases left between them. CDR3 nucleotides: TGCAGCGTTGAAGCCCTGGGGAGGCGCTCTCCCTACGAGCAGTACTTC. Its translation: CSVEALGRRSPYEQYF.

The chain carries TRBV29-1 and TRBJ1-2; D not resolved. The V gene lost 2 bases and the J gene lost 8 bases, with 9 bases spanning the gap. The germline V gene has CDR1 SQVTM and CDR2 ANQGSEA. The CDR3 covers 11 residues. The CDR3 region is CSVELTSGYTF. Written as DNA, the CDR3 is TGCAGCGTTGAACTGACTTCGGGCTACACCTTC.

V is TRBV5-8 and J is TRBJ2-5, with 13 bases that match TRBD2. The V gene's germline CDR1 is SGHTS and CDR2 YDEGEE. V gave up 1 base and J gave up 5 bases; unmatched junction bases: 5. The CDR3 spans 16 residues. The CDR3: CASSLRTSGRGETQYF. DNA for the CDR3: TGTGCCAGCAGCTTGCGGACTAGCGGGAGAGGCGAGACCCAGTACTTC.

In its sample, this clone was seen once. This sequence joins TRBV7-2 and TRBJ2-5, with D perhaps matching TRBD2 (6 bases). Germline assignment: CDR1 SGHTA and CDR2 FQGNSA. The CDR3 has 13 amino acids. V was cut by 3 bases and J by 5 bases, with 10 bases left in between. The CDR3 region is CASSFGTPETQYF. The CDR3 DNA is TGTGCCAGCAGCTTCGGGACTCCCGAGACCCAGTACTTC. Full variable domain (remainder filled in from reference TRBV7-2 and TRBJ2-5): GAGVSQSPSNKVTEKGKDVELRCDPISGHTALYWYRQSLGQGLEFLIYFQGNSAPDKSGLPSDRFSAERTGGSVSTLTIQRTQQEDSAVYLCASSFGTPETQYFGPGTRLLVL.

The gene calls are TRBV11-2 and TRBJ1-1, with D maybe TRBD1 (5 bases). Germline CDR1 SGHAT, CDR2 FQNNGV. This CDR3 has 16 amino acids. Deletions cut 0 bases from V and 0 bases from J, with 11 bases between. CDR3 loop: CASSLDPPRVNTEAFF. CDR3 nucleotide sequence: TGTGCCAGCAGCTTAGATCCCCCCAGGGTGAACACTGAAGCTTTCTTT. Combining the CDR3 with reference TRBV11-2 and TRBJ1-1 gives the whole variable domain EAGVAQSPRYKIIEKRQSVAFWCNPISGHATLYWYQQILGQGPKLLIQFQNNGVVDDSQLPKDRFSAERLKGVDSTLKIQPAKLEDSAVYLCASSLDPPRVNTEAFFGQGTRLTVV.